This T cell receptor beta chain was observed in a study of T cells after yellow fever vaccination. TCRdb redid the calling of the 5' RACE reads with MiXCR, one entry per CDR3 protein. The repertoire consists of under 100,000 distinct CDR3 sequences, with approximately 5.5% occurring once and the leading ten covering more than 40%. There are a few counts of this clonotype. The sequence came from a man in his late teens or twenties who received the YFV17D yellow fever vaccine. This specimen was CD8+ T cells sorted from PBMCs, taken 10 days after the yellow fever booster vaccination.

The CDR3 nucleotides are TGTGCCAGCAGTTTGACGGGACAGGGGAAGGCTGGGGCCAACGTCCTGACTTTC. It is translated as CASSLTGQGKAGANVLTF. The rearrangement uses TRBV27 and TRBJ2-6; 10 bases are a match to TRBD1. The CDR3 spans 18 residues. Germline V gene lookup returns CDR1 MNHEY and CDR2 SMNVEV (reference sequence). After removal of 3 bases from V and 2 bases from J, the junction contained 7 bases not matched to a gene.